This T cell receptor (beta chain) was identified during a study of blood T cell repertoires in COVID-19. At the level of the study: T cells, B-cell-depleted T cells, or PBMCs provided the cDNA or gDNA that served as material.

TCRdb keeps only in-frame clones here, not all; method: immunoSEQ multiplex PCR. The sample lists hundreds of thousands of clones, 85% to 90% occurring once. The participants were between roughly 18 and 100 years old and came from 20 to 30 US areas. Categorization into cohorts depended on clinical history that participants reported. Two consecutive negative NP/OP PCR tests, clearance, or resolved symptoms defined Cohort 3 recovery. The CDR3 runs 11 residues. Trimming cost V 0 bases and J 8 bases, with 4 bases left between them. This receptor was identified in a man younger than 30 who had recovered from COVID-19. Sample: PBMCs or T cells enriched from blood (not recorded which). The chain joins TRBV12-3 or TRBV12-4 to TRBJ1-1; no definite D call. CDR3 in amino acids: CASSLAREAFF. The CDR3 DNA follows: TGTGCCAGCAGTTTAGCCAGAGAAGCTTTCTTT.